What follows are 24 T cell receptor beta chains derived from one specimen sequenced in a study of tumor-infiltrating lymphocytes in localized non-small cell lung cancer (dated by TCRdb to the early 2020s). The library was produced with the immunoSEQ multiplex PCR assay. Here the immuneACCESS table is served through TCRdb, limited to in-frame sequences with V and J called. Missing clones are a known gap in these copies; in checked studies unresolved V genes cover under half, and the rest lacks a known reason. The sample includes about 16,000 clones, with about 69% observed a single time. The ten largest clones represent 8.5% to 9.5% of the sample. Sequenced: lung tumor tissue. The receptors shown here come from a human donor with non-small cell lung cancer.

This clone was counted between two and nine times. This sequence joins TRBV6-6 and TRBJ2-5, with a weak D call TRBD1 (5 bases). Germline values: CDR1 MNHNY, CDR2 SVGAGI (reference sequence). This CDR3 has 13 residues. Trimming pared 5 bases from V and 2 bases from J, leaving 9 bases between. CDR3 in amino acids: CASSRGRQETQYF. CDR3 sequence (DNA): TGTGCCAGCAGTAGGGGCCGTCAAGAGACCCAGTACTTC.

The chain carries TRBV6-1 and TRBJ2-3, with 9 bases fitting TRBD1. With V trimmed by 6 bases and J by 4 bases, 5 bases remained unmatched. CDR1 MNHNS and CDR2 SASEGT come from the germline V gene. The CDR3 is 14 residues long. As DNA, the CDR3 is TGTGCCAGCAGGTCCCGGGACAGGGCAGATACGCAGTATTTT. Translation gives CASRSRDRADTQYF.

The chain links TRBV6-1 to TRBJ1-5; 7 bases are a match to TRBD1. V shed 0 bases and J 3 bases; nucleotides not matched to a gene: 8. Germline loops: CDR1 MNHNS, CDR2 SASEGT. This CDR3 has 17 amino acids. The CDR3 DNA reads as TGTGCCAGCAGTGAAGCGCGGGAGACAGGGAACAATCAGCCCCAGCATTTT. Translation gives CASSEARETGNNQPQHF.

The genes are TRBV28 and TRBJ1-4, with TRBD1 identical over 7 bases. J lost 8 bases, V lost 4 bases, and 7 bases had no gene match. CDR1 is MDHEN and CDR2 is SYDVKM in the germline V gene. This CDR3 contains 14 residues. The CDR3 DNA reads TGTGCCAGCAGTTCCCCAGGGGGAAGGGAAAAACTGTTTTTT. Protein product: CASSSPGGREKLFF. Variable domain in full (rest from reference TRBV28 and TRBJ1-4): DVKVTQSSRYLVKRTGEKVFLECVQDMDHENMFWYRQDPGLGLRLIYFSYDVKMKEKGDIPEGYSVSREKKERFSLILESASTNQTSMYLCASSSPGGREKLFFGSGTQLSVL.

The genes are TRBV5-6 and TRBJ1-2; D perhaps matches TRBD1 (6 bases). Germline V gene sequence: CDR1 SGHDT, CDR2 YYEEEE. V lost 1 base and J 8 bases, leaving 15 bases between the germline ends. The CDR3 is 14 amino acids. CDR3 in amino acids: CASSLRRGVWGYTF. DNA for the CDR3: TGTGCCAGCAGCTTGAGAAGGGGGGTTTGGGGCTACACCTTC.

The CDR3 DNA follows: TGTGCCTGGGAGAGAGGGACAGGGGGCGGCGAGCAGTACTTC. Translating gives CAWERGTGGGEQYF. The rearrangement uses TRBV30 and TRBJ2-5, with 12 bases that match TRBD1. The J call may be mistaken, given a closer DNA end match to TRBJ2-7. This CDR3 spans 14 amino acids. CDR1 is GTSNPN and CDR2 is SVGIG in the germline V gene (reference sequence).

This sequence joins TRBV7-2 and TRBJ2-7; D is possibly TRBD2 (5 bases). This CDR3 comprises 17 residues. The germline V gene has CDR1 SGHTA and CDR2 FQGNSA. The V end lost 1 base, the J end lost 2 bases, and 18 bases lay between the germline ends. The CDR3 is CASSLEVGVTFPYEQYF. CDR3 coding DNA: TGTGCCAGCAGCTTAGAGGTGGGAGTTACCTTCCCCTACGAGCAGTACTTC.

The genes are TRBV5-8 and TRBJ1-2; a possible D gene is TRBD1 (6 bases). The CDR3 is 17 residues long. V was clipped by 0 bases and J by 1 base, with 16 bases between them. Germline V CDR1 and CDR2: SGHTS, YDEGEE. In DNA form, the CDR3 reads TGTGCCAGCAGCTTGGCGGGACAAAGTTTGATTAACTATGGCTACACCTTC. Translation: CASSLAGQSLINYGYTF.

This chain links TRBV27 with TRBJ1-5, with TRBD1 matching over 8 bases. CDR1 and CDR2 from the germline V gene are MNHEY and SMNVEV (reference sequence). This CDR3 has 16 residues. Germline trimming cut 2 bases from V and 4 bases from J; bases unmatched to any gene: 7. This CDR3 reads CASSLRGTGENQPQHF. In DNA form, the CDR3 reads TGTGCCAGCAGTTTACGCGGGACAGGAGAGAATCAGCCCCAGCATTTT.

The rearrangement uses TRBV29-1 and TRBJ2-1; weak D call: TRBD2 (7 bases). V was shortened by 2 bases and J by 9 bases, with 17 bases between the two germline ends. The CDR3 is 14 residues long. CDR1 and CDR2 (germline): SQVTM, ANQGSEA. This CDR3 reads CSVERGGGRGEQFF. CDR3 DNA: TGCAGCGTTGAAAGGGGGGGAGGACGTGGTGAGCAGTTCTTC.

This sequence joins TRBV20-1 and TRBJ1-1; 10 positions match TRBD1. The CDR3 loop spans 11 amino acids. V shed 1 base, J shed 11 bases, and the junction held 1 base outside the gene matches. Germline loops: CDR1 DFQATT, CDR2 SNEGSKA (reference sequence). The CDR3 nucleotides read TGCAGTGCTAGAGGGACAGGGGGGGCTTTCTTT. Translated: CSARGTGGAFF.

The chain has TRBV25-1 and TRBJ2-3; D is uncertain. V was cut by 6 bases and J by 0 bases, with 7 bases left in between. The germline CDR1 and CDR2 sequences are MGHDK and SYGVNS. This CDR3 is built from 13 residues. In nucleotides, the CDR3 is TGTGCCAGCAGCCTTGACAGCACAGATACGCAGTATTTT. Encoded protein: CASSLDSTDTQYF.

The DNA of the CDR3 is TGTGCCAGCAGACTGGGAGCGGGGATGGCCTACGAGCAGTACTTC. As protein: CASRLGAGMAYEQYF. This sequence joins TRBV6-6 and TRBJ2-7; the match to TRBD2 covers 7 bases. V dropped 6 bases and J dropped 2; count of bases not matched to a gene: 10. Germline V lookup: CDR1 MNHNY, CDR2 SVGAGI (reference sequence). The CDR3 sequence is 15 residues long.

This chain links TRBV7-9 with TRBJ2-3; D uncertain. In germline, CDR1 is SEHNR, CDR2 FQNEAQ (reference sequence). The CDR3 spans 12 residues. Trimming pared 5 bases from V and 6 bases from J, leaving 9 bases between. The CDR3 reads CASSPPGDTQYF. The CDR3 bases are TGTGCCAGCAGCCCCCCCGGGGATACGCAGTATTTT.

Only a few counts were recorded for this clone. The chain uses TRBV5-1 and TRBJ1-4, with a tentative D call TRBD1 (6 bases). This CDR3 is built from 15 residues. V lost 2 bases and J lost 7, with 15 bases in between. Per the germline V gene, CDR1 is SGHRS and CDR2 is YFSETQ. Here the CDR3 DNA reads TGCGCCAGCAGCTTTTTGGGACAACCCGTTGAAAAACTGTTTTTT. Translating it yields CASSFLGQPVEKLFF.

The gene calls are TRBV5-1 and TRBJ2-1; 7 bases agree with TRBD1. V lost 1 base and J lost 2; bases outside the gene matches: 6. Germline lookup yields CDR1 SGHRS and CDR2 YFSETQ. The length of the CDR3 is 16 residues. The CDR3 nucleotides are TGCGCCAGCAGCTTGCCCGGACAGGCTGCCTACAATGAGCAGTTCTTC. Protein product: CASSLPGQAAYNEQFF.

The rearrangement uses TRBV6-1 and TRBJ2-3; TRBD2 aligns across 7 bases. The V gene end was trimmed by 4 bases and the J gene end by 2 bases; junction bases not matched to a gene: 6. Germline V CDR1 and CDR2: MNHNS, SASEGT. The CDR3 runs to 15 residues. The CDR3 DNA reads as TGTGCCAGCAGTGCCGGGACTATCTTCACAGATACGCAGTATTTT. Protein: CASSAGTIFTDTQYF.

This clone has more than one count but fewer than ten. This chain joins TRBV5-6 and TRBJ2-7; TRBD1 is a possible D gene (6 bases). Between the trimmed V and J ends, which lost 1 base and 7 bases, there was a span of 12 bases. The CDR3 is made up of 13 amino acids. Per the germline V gene, CDR1 is SGHDT and CDR2 is YYEEEE. The DNA of the CDR3 is TGTGCCAGCAGCTTGTGGGGGCCCAGGGAGCAGTACTTC. It translates to CASSLWGPREQYF. The full variable domain, with the rest looked up from reference TRBV5-6 and TRBJ2-7, is DAGVTQSPTHLIKTRGQQVTLRCSPKSGHDTVSWYQQALGQGPQFIFQYYEEEERQRGNFPDRFSGHQFPNYSSELNVNALLLGDSALYLCASSLWGPREQYFGPGTRLTVT.

The genes are TRBV27 and TRBJ2-7; 10 bases map to TRBD2. The CDR3 runs to 14 residues. Germline CDR1 and CDR2: MNHEY and SMNVEV (reference sequence). J was trimmed by 4 bases and V by 2 bases; bases with no gene match: 2. In DNA, the CDR3 is TGTGCCAGCAGTTTAGATAGCGGGAGGTACGAGCAGTACTTC. Translating it yields CASSLDSGRYEQYF.

This clone has only a few counts. The J gene is TRBJ1-1, the V gene TRBV5-1; TRBD1 agrees at 7 bases. The CDR3 runs 16 residues. Germline CDR1 SGHRS, CDR2 YFSETQ. The trim removed 4 bases at V and 0 bases at J, leaving 9 bases unmatched. CDR3 bases: TGCGCCAGCAGCATAACAACGACAGGGTTGAACACTGAAGCTTTCTTT. It translates to CASSITTTGLNTEAFF.

V is TRBV5-4 and J is TRBJ2-3; D gene uncertain. Trimming stripped 2 bases from V and 0 bases from J, with 4 bases between. The CDR3 sequence is 13 residues long. Germline lookup yields CDR1 SGHNT and CDR2 YYREEE (reference sequence). CDR3 protein: CASSLSSTDTQYF. For the CDR3, the DNA is TGTGCCAGCAGCTTAAGTAGCACAGATACGCAGTATTTT.

The chain carries TRBV4-2 and TRBJ1-1; tentative D call: TRBD1 (5 bases). Per the germline V gene, CDR1 is LGHNA and CDR2 is YNFKEQ. The CDR3 spans 14 residues. Deletions cut 0 bases from V and 5 bases from J, with 10 bases between. The CDR3 coding sequence is TGTGCCAGCAGCCAAGATCGTGGGGGGACTGAAGCTTTCTTT. This gives the protein CASSQDRGGTEAFF.

The chain links TRBV4-1 to TRBJ2-3; TRBD2 matches 9 bases. Germline CDR1 and CDR2: MGHRA and YSYEKL. The J segment lost 2 bases and the V segment lost 4 bases, leaving 10 bases of the junction unmatched. The CDR3 runs 17 residues. CDR3 residues: CASSPPVTSGTTDTQYF. Written as DNA, the CDR3 is TGCGCCAGCAGCCCTCCGGTGACTAGCGGTACCACAGATACGCAGTATTTT.

This clone was observed a handful of times. The chain has TRBV5-1 and TRBJ2-3; D gene uncertain. V was clipped by 4 bases and J by 1 base, with 13 bases between them. CDR3 length: 15 residues. Germline V gene lookup returns CDR1 SGHRS and CDR2 YFSETQ. This CDR3 is CASSPQALGTDTQYF. CDR3 DNA: TGCGCCAGCAGCCCCCAGGCTCTTGGCACAGATACGCAGTATTTT.